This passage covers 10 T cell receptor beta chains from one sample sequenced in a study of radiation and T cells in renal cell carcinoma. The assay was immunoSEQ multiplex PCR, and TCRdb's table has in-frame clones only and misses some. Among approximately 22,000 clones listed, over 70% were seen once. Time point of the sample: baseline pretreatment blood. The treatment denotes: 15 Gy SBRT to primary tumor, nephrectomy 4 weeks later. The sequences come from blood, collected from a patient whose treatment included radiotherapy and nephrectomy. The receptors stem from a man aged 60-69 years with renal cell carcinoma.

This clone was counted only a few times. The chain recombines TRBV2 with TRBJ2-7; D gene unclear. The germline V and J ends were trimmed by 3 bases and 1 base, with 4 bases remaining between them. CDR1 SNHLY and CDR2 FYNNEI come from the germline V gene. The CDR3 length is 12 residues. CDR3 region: CASSDSSYEQYF. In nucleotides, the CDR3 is TGTGCCAGCAGTGACAGTTCCTACGAGCAGTACTTC. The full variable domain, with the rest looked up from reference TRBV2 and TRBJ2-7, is EPEVTQTPSHQVTQMGQEVILRCVPISNHLYFYWYRQILGQKVEFLVSFYNNEISEKSEIFDDQFSVERPDGSNFTLKIRSTKLEDSAMYFCASSDSSYEQYFGPGTRLTVT.

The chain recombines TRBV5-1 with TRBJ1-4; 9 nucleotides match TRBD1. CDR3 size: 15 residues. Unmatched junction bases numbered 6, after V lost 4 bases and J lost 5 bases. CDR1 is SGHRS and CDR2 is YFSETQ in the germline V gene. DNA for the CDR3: TGCGCCAGCAGCGGACAGGGGTCGGGCAATGAAAAACTGTTTTTT. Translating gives CASSGQGSGNEKLFF.

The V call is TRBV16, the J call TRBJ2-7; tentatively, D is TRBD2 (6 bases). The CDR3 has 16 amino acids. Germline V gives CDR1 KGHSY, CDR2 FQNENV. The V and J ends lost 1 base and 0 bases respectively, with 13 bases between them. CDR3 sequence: CASSQYPSESSYEQYF. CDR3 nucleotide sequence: TGTGCCAGCAGCCAATATCCTAGCGAGAGCTCCTACGAGCAGTACTTC.

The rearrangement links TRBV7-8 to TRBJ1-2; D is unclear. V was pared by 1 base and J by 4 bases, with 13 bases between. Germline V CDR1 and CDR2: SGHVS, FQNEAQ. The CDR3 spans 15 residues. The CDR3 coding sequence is TGTGCCAGCAGCTTAGGTAGTTCTGATCTCTATGGCTACACCTTC. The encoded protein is CASSLGSSDLYGYTF. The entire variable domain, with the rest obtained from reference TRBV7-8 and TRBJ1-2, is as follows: GAGVSQSPRYKVAKRGQDVALRCDPISGHVSLFWYQQALGQGPEFLTYFQNEAQLDKSGLPSDRFFAERPEGSVSTLKIQRTQQEDSAVYLCASSLGSSDLYGYTFGSGTRLTVV.

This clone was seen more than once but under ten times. The CDR3 nucleotides are TGCGCCAGCAGCTTCTATGGGGACAGTGAAGCTTTCTTT. Residues: CASSFYGDSEAFF. The chain uses TRBV5-1 and TRBJ1-1; 7 nucleotides align to TRBD1. Unmatched junction bases numbered 5, after V lost 2 bases and J lost 7 bases. CDR3 length equals 13 residues. Per germline, CDR1 SGHRS and CDR2 YFSETQ.

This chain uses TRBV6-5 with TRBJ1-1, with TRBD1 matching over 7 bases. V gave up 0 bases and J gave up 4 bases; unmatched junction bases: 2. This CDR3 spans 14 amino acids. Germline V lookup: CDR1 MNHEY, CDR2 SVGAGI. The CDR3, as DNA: TGTGCCAGCAGTTACTCTTGGGACAGCACTGAAGCTTTCTTT. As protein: CASSYSWDSTEAFF.

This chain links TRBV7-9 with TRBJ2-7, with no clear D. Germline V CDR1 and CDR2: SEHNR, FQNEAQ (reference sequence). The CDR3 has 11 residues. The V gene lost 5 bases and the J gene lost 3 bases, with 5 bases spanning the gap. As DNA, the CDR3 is TGTGCCAGCAGCCCTAACTACGAGCAGTACTTC. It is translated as CASSPNYEQYF.

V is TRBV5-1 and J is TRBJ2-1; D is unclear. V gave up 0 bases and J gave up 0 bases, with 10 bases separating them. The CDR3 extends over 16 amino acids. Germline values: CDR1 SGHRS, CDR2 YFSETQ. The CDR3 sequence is CASSLDPERSYNEQFF. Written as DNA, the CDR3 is TGCGCCAGCAGCTTGGATCCCGAGCGCTCCTACAATGAGCAGTTCTTC. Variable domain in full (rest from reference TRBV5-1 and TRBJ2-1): KAGVTQTPRYLIKTRGQQVTLSCSPISGHRSVSWYQQTPGQGLQFLFEYFSETQRNKGNFPGRFSGRQFSNSRSEMNVSTLELGDSALYLCASSLDPERSYNEQFFGPGTRLTVL.

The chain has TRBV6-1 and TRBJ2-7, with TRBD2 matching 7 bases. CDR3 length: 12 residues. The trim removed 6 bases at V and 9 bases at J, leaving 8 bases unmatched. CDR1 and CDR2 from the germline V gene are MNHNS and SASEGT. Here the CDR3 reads CASSTPGEGQYF. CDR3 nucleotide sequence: TGTGCCAGCAGCACCCCCGGGGAGGGGCAGTACTTC.

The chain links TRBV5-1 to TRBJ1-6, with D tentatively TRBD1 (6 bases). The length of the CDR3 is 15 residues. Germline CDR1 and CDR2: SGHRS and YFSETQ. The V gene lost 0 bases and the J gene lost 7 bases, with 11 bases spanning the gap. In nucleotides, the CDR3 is TGCGCCAGCAGCTTGGCCTCACAGGGAAATTCACCCCTCCACTTT. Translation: CASSLASQGNSPLHF.